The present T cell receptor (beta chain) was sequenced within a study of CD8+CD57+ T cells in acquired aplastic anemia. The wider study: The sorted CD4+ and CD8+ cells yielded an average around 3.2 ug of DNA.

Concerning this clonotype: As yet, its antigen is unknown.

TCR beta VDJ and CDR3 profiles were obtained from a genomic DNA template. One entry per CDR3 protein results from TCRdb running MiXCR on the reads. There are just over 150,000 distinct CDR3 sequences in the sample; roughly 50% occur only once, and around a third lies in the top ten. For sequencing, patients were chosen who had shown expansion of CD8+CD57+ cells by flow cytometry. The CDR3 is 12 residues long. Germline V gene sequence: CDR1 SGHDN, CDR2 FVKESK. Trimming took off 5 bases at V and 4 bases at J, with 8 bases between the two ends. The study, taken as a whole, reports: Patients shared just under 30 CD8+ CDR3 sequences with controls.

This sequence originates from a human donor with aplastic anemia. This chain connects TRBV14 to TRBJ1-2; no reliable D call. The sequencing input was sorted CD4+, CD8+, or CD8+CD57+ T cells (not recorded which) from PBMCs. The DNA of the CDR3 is TGTGCCAGCAGCGGCAGGCTCTATGGCTACACCTTC. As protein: CASSGRLYGYTF.